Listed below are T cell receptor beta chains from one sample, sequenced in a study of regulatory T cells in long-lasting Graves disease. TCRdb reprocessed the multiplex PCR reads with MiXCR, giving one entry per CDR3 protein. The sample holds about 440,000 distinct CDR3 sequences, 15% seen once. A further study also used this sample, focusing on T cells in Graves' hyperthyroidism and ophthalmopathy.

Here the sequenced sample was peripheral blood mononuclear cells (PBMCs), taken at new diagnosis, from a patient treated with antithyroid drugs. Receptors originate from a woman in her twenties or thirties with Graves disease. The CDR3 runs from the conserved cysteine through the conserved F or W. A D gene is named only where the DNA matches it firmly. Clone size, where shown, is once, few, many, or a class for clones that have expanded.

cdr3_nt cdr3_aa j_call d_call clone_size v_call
TGCAGTCCTGACTCCTTGGGAGGGAATTCACCCCTCCACTTT CSPDSLGGNSPLHF TRBJ1-6 - few TRBV20-1
TGTGCCAGCAGTTCGTTGAGCGAAACCTACGAGCAGTACTTC CASSSLSETYEQYF TRBJ2-7 - - TRBV12-3/TRBV12-4
TGCAGCGTTGGTCCTCCTGACGAGCAGTACTTC CSVGPPDEQYF TRBJ2-7 - - TRBV29-1
TGTGCCAGCAGCCTAAGACAGGGGTCGGGCAATGAGCAGTTCTTC CASSLRQGSGNEQFF TRBJ2-1 TRBD1 many TRBV7-9
TGTGCCAGCAGCTTGGGGCAGGGCCATGGCTACACCTTC CASSLGQGHGYTF TRBJ1-2 - many TRBV5-1
TGTGCCAGCAGCGGAGGGGTGAGCCCCACCGGGGAGCTGTTTTTT CASSGGVSPTGELFF TRBJ2-2 - - TRBV28
TGTGCCAGCAGACCAACTAGCGGGAGTTGGAATGAGCAGTTCTTC CASRPTSGSWNEQFF TRBJ2-1 TRBD2 many TRBV11-2
TGTGCCAGCAGCTCAGGCGGAGGGACCTACAATGAGCAGTTCTTC CASSSGGGTYNEQFF TRBJ2-1 - - TRBV7-2
TGTGCCAGCAGCCGAGGGGGATCCCACGAGCAGTACTTC CASSRGGSHEQYF TRBJ2-7 - once TRBV14
TGTGCCAGCAGTCCCCACTCCCACTACCTAGCGGACGGCGGTACCCTAACCAATGAGCAGTTCTTC CASSPHSHYLADGGTLTNEQFF TRBJ2-1 TRBD2 many TRBV28
TGTGCCTGGAAGCGGGGAAGCTCCTACAATGAGCAGTTCTTC CAWKRGSSYNEQFF TRBJ2-1 TRBD2 many TRBV30
TGCAGTGCTTCCGGGACTAGCGGAAAGAACTACGAGCAGTACTTC CSASGTSGKNYEQYF TRBJ2-7 TRBD2 many TRBV20-1
TGCAGTGCTAACTACTTAGCGGGACGCAACAATGAGCAGTTCTTC CSANYLAGRNNEQFF TRBJ2-1 TRBD2 many TRBV20-1
TGTGCCAGCAGCCAGACTAGCGGGAGGGTCGCCGGGGAGCTGTTTTTT CASSQTSGRVAGELFF TRBJ2-2 TRBD2 - TRBV9
TGTGCCATCCTGGGGGGAGAGGACTATGGCTACACCTTC CAILGGEDYGYTF TRBJ1-2 - many TRBV10-3
TGTGCCAGCAGCCAAGATTTAGGGACAGGGTTGGAAGGCTACACCTTC CASSQDLGTGLEGYTF TRBJ1-2 TRBD1 many TRBV4-2
TGTGCCATCAGTGAGCTATTGGGGGCGAAGAACTATGGCTACACCTTC CAISELLGAKNYGYTF TRBJ1-2 - few TRBV10-3
TGCAGTGCTAGAGATAGAGGGTTTTATGAGCAGTTCTTC CSARDRGFYEQFF TRBJ2-1 - many TRBV20-1
TGTGCCAGCAGCCAAGCCCGGACAGGGTTACCCTACGAGCAGTACTTC CASSQARTGLPYEQYF TRBJ2-7 TRBD1 - TRBV3-1
TGCAGTGCTCGCGGGAGCCGTGACTACAATGAGCAGTTCTTC CSARGSRDYNEQFF TRBJ2-1 TRBD2 many TRBV20-1
TGTGCCAACCTCCCCCGGGCCCGGGTCATCTTC CANLPRARVIF TRBJ2-1 - - TRBV27
TGTGCCAGCCACGGACAAACTCAAGAGACCCAGTACTTC CASHGQTQETQYF TRBJ2-5 - many TRBV18
TGTGCCAGCAGTTGGTTAGCGGGAATGGAGGACAATGAGCAGTTCTTC CASSWLAGMEDNEQFF TRBJ2-1 TRBD2 - TRBV12-3/TRBV12-4
TGTGCCAGCAGTTTGTATGCCGTTACCCTGGACAGTAAGCCCTACGAGCAGTACTTC CASSLYAVTLDSKPYEQYF TRBJ2-7 - many TRBV28
TGTGCCAGCAGCCAAGACCGAGCAGCAGGCAATCAGCCCCAGCATTTT CASSQDRAAGNQPQHF TRBJ1-5 - many TRBV3-1
TGTGCCAGCACCCGGGAGGGACCCTACGAGCAGTACTTC CASTREGPYEQYF TRBJ2-7 TRBD2 many TRBV2
TGTGCCAGCAGCGGATTCGGGACTAGCACCTACAATGAGCAGTTCTTC CASSGFGTSTYNEQFF TRBJ2-1 TRBD2 - TRBV9
TGTGCCTGCACTCCCGGGACTAGATCGTACGAGCAGTACTTC CACTPGTRSYEQYF TRBJ2-7 TRBD2 many TRBV30
TGTGCCAGCTCACGGACCGGGACCCACGAGCAGTACTTC CASSRTGTHEQYF TRBJ2-7 - many TRBV18
TGTGCCGGAGCTCCGGTTGGCAGGGGGCTCGACACCGGGGAGCTGTTTTTT CAGAPVGRGLDTGELFF TRBJ2-2 TRBD1 many TRBV7-8
TGCGCCAGCAGCCCCTCCGACAGGGCCTTCTACAATGAGCAGTTCTTC CASSPSDRAFYNEQFF TRBJ2-1 TRBD1 many TRBV5-1
TGTGCCAGCAGTTACGGCGTAGGGGATTACACTGAAGCTTTCTTT CASSYGVGDYTEAFF TRBJ1-1 - few TRBV6-5
TGTGCCAGCAGTTACTTCGGACTCTCGAACTATGGCTACACCTTC CASSYFGLSNYGYTF TRBJ1-2 - many TRBV6-5
TGTGCCAGCAGTGCATTGGAGACTGGGTGGTTCTTC CASSALETGWFF TRBJ2-1 - many TRBV2
TGTGCCAGCAGCGCCAACAGGGGTCAAGAGACCCAGTACTTC CASSANRGQETQYF TRBJ2-5 TRBD1 - TRBV7-9
TGTGCCAGCAGCTTAGATGGGACAGGGGGATCCTACGAGCAGTACTTC CASSLDGTGGSYEQYF TRBJ2-7 TRBD1 many TRBV13
TGTGCCAGCAGTTTAGCCCCTAGGGTGTTGGGCTACGAGCAGTACTTC CASSLAPRVLGYEQYF TRBJ2-7 - many TRBV12-3/TRBV12-4
TGTGCCTCTTTTCGGGTACTCTATGGCTACACCTTC CASFRVLYGYTF TRBJ1-2 - - TRBV6-1
TGTGCCAGCAGCTGGGAGGGGAACACCATATATTTT CASSWEGNTIYF TRBJ1-3 - - TRBV5-6
TGCGCCAGCAGCGAGTCTCGGGGCGGGAGGGTTTACGAGCAGTACTTC CASSESRGGRVYEQYF TRBJ2-7 TRBD2 - TRBV4-1
TGTGCCAGCAGTACCAAAGGGACCCCGAGGGAGACCCAGTACTTC CASSTKGTPRETQYF TRBJ2-5 - - TRBV6-1
TGTGCCATCAGTGAGTCGAACGGGGGCGGGAGCACTGAAGCTTTCTTT CAISESNGGGSTEAFF TRBJ1-1 - once TRBV10-3
TGTGCCAGCAGCTTACGGCAGGGGGGGTCAGATACGCAGTATTTT CASSLRQGGSDTQYF TRBJ2-3 - many TRBV13
TGTGCCAGCAGTTCGCCCGGGCTAGCGGGGTTTCACACTGAAGCTTTCTTT CASSSPGLAGFHTEAFF TRBJ1-1 - - TRBV27